The 14 T cell receptor beta chains given below trace back to one sample, sequenced in a study of blood T cell repertoires in COVID-19 (dated by TCRdb to about 2020). The library relied on the immunoSEQ multiplex PCR assay. The immuneACCESS repertoire file appears here via TCRdb, limited to in-frame rearrangements. These files lack a portion of the clones; in checked studies, under half of the deficit traces to unresolved V genes, and the cause of the others is not known. Recorded for this sample are 62,000 or so clones; about 76% of them occurred a single time. The ten top clones hold less than 6% of the sample. Sequencing was done on a sample of peripheral blood. The receptors shown here come from a human donor in a cohort sampled during active COVID-19.

The V and J genes are TRBV11-2 and TRBJ2-5; TRBD2 is a possible D gene (5 bases). The CDR3 covers 12 residues. The germline CDR1 and CDR2 sequences are SGHAT and FQNNGV. The V gene lost 5 bases and the J gene lost 5 bases, with 9 bases spanning the gap. CDR3 sequence (DNA): TGTGCCAGCAGCCCATGGGAGGAGACCCAGTACTTC. It encodes CASSPWEETQYF.

This clone was found a few times. This chain uses TRBV6-1 with TRBJ2-7; TRBD1 matches at 7 bases. CDR1 MNHNS and CDR2 SASEGT come from the germline V gene. CDR3 length equals 18 residues. V gave up 2 bases and J gave up 4 bases; unmatched junction bases: 17. CDR3 sequence: CASSEKSTLGDSPYEQYF. Written as DNA, the CDR3 is TGTGCCAGCAGTGAAAAGTCTACCCTGGGGGACAGCCCTTACGAGCAGTACTTC.

The chain carries TRBV28 and TRBJ2-2; maybe TRBD1 (6 bases). The CDR3 consists of 15 residues. V lost 3 bases and J 6 bases, leaving 14 bases between the germline ends. Germline V lookup: CDR1 MDHEN, CDR2 SYDVKM. CDR3 loop: CASSFWGREAGELFF. The CDR3 nucleotides are TGTGCCAGCAGTTTCTGGGGGCGAGAGGCCGGGGAGCTGTTTTTT.

The chain employs TRBV7-8 and TRBJ2-7; tentative D call: TRBD2 (6 bases). Trimming stripped 0 bases from V and 3 bases from J, with 12 bases between. The CDR3 is 15 amino acids. From germline, CDR1 is SGHVS and CDR2 FQNEAQ. Here the CDR3 reads CASSLAGGSNYEQYF. DNA for the CDR3: TGTGCCAGCAGCTTAGCTGGAGGGAGTAACTACGAGCAGTACTTC.

This clone was picked up one time. The J gene is TRBJ2-1, the V gene TRBV9; no reliable D call. The CDR3 has 15 residues. Germline V gene data show CDR1 as SGDLS and CDR2 as YYNGEE. The germline V and J ends were trimmed by 0 bases and 1 base, with 8 bases remaining between them. The CDR3 is CASSVGRGSYNEQFF. The CDR3 DNA sequence: TGTGCCAGCAGCGTAGGCCGAGGATCCTACAATGAGCAGTTCTTC.

The V gene is TRBV7-3, the J gene TRBJ2-3, with D perhaps matching TRBD1 (5 bases). The V and J ends lost 7 bases and 2 bases respectively, with 10 bases between them. The CDR3 is made up of 13 amino acids. In germline, CDR1 is SGHTA, CDR2 FQGTGA. For the CDR3, the DNA is TGTGCCAGCAAGGGGCAGAACACAGATACGCAGTATTTT. Amino acids: CASKGQNTDTQYF.

The rearrangement links TRBV25-1 to TRBJ1-6; D is undetermined. The germline V and J ends were trimmed by 2 bases and 1 base, with 9 bases remaining between them. The CDR3 has 16 amino acids. In germline, CDR1 is MGHDK, CDR2 SYGVNS. CDR3 sequence: CASSEEQSSYNSPLHF. CDR3 in DNA: TGTGCCAGCAGTGAAGAACAGTCGTCCTATAATTCACCCCTCCACTTT.

This rearrangement joins TRBV21-1 to TRBJ1-3. TRBV21-1 is a documented pseudogene. This CDR3 is 15 amino acids long. CDR3 in amino acids: CAAQGRGYSGNTIYF. In DNA form, the CDR3 reads TGTGCCGCGCAAGGACGGGGGTACTCTGGAAACACCATATATTTT.

This sequence joins TRBV30 and TRBJ2-5; TRBD1 aligns across 7 bases. CDR1 GTSNPN and CDR2 SVGIG come from the germline V gene (reference sequence). The CDR3 extends over 14 amino acids. Trimming removed 1 base from V and 1 base from J; junction bases left unmatched: 3. The CDR3 DNA reads as TGTGCCTGGAGTGGGAACAGGGGCCAAGAGACCCAGTACTTC. This gives the protein CAWSGNRGQETQYF.

This chain connects TRBV23-1 to TRBJ2-7; D perhaps matches TRBD1 (5 bases). TRBV23-1 is placed among ORFs of uncertain function. The CDR3 covers 16 residues. V was pared by 1 base and J by 2 bases, with 15 bases between. The CDR3, as DNA: TGCGCCAGCAGTCAATTGGTCTGGGCAGGGACCTACGAGCAGTACTTC. Translation gives CASSQLVWAGTYEQYF.

This clone was picked up a small number of times. The chain employs TRBV7-9 and TRBJ1-6; D ambiguous. This CDR3 has 16 amino acids. The germline gives CDR1 SEHNR, CDR2 FQNEAQ (reference sequence). V shed 0 bases and J shed 6 bases, with 12 bases lying between them. For the CDR3, the DNA is TGTGCCAGCAGCTTAGCCCAATCTAACCCTAATTCACCCCTCCACTTT. It specifies CASSLAQSNPNSPLHF.

The chain couples TRBV29-1 to TRBJ1-2, with TRBD1 identical over 9 bases. CDR1 and CDR2 (germline): SQVTM, ANQGSEA. The V and J ends lost 5 bases and 8 bases, in that order; junction bases with no gene match: 9. The CDR3 totals 13 residues. The CDR3 loop is CSVRSGTGKGYTF. The CDR3 nucleotides read TGCAGCGTTCGGTCCGGGACAGGGAAAGGCTACACCTTC.

A single count supports this clone. The J gene is TRBJ1-5, the V gene TRBV2; 10 bases map to TRBD1. Losses at the gene ends were 5 bases for V and 2 bases for J; bases not matched to a gene: 6. This CDR3 has 16 residues. Germline CDR1 and CDR2: SNHLY and FYNNEI. The CDR3 spells CASSRDRGSGNQPQHF. The CDR3 coding sequence is TGTGCCAGCAGTAGGGACAGGGGCTCGGGCAATCAGCCCCAGCATTTT.

About this clone: Relative to the germline gene, one junction end is altered; a read error may explain this. CDR3 bases: TGCGCCAGCACTAGGACTAGCGGGGGGGCCTCCAACGAGCAGTACTTC. Its protein is CASTRTSGGASNEQYF. The chain has TRBV4-1 and TRBJ2-7, with 15 bases that match TRBD2. CDR3 length: 16 residues. Germline CDR1 and CDR2: MGHRA and YSYEKL.